Presented here are 9 T cell receptor beta chains from one specimen sequenced in a study of blood T cell repertoires in COVID-19. Data came from immunoSEQ multiplex PCR; TCRdb stores just in-frame clones and leaves some out. The table shows 200,000 to 250,000 clones, with more than 75% occurring only once. Input material: PBMCs or T cells enriched from blood (not recorded which). Receptor source: a man younger than 45 with acute COVID-19.

This clone appeared a single time. CDR3 in DNA: TGCGCCAGCAGGCCTCTCTCAGGGGGATTGAGCGGCCACACCTTC. Residues: CASRPLSGGLSGHTF. The chain couples TRBV5-1 to TRBJ1-2; 7 bases are shared with TRBD1. CDR1 and CDR2 (germline): SGHRS, YFSETQ. The V gene end was trimmed by 5 bases and the J gene end by 12 bases; junction bases not matched to a gene: 19. The CDR3 contains 15 residues.

The chain recombines TRBV2 with TRBJ2-2; 7 nucleotides align to TRBD1. The CDR3 consists of 13 residues. V gave up 4 bases and J gave up 5 bases; unmatched junction bases: 1. In germline, CDR1 is SNHLY, CDR2 FYNNEI. For the CDR3, the DNA is TGTGCCAGCAGTGGGACAGGAACCGGGGAGCTGTTTTTT. Protein product: CASSGTGTGELFF.

The chain is built from TRBV18 and TRBJ2-7; 7 bases map to TRBD1. J was trimmed by 3 bases and V by 8 bases; bases with no gene match: 13. CDR1 and CDR2 from the germline V gene are KGHSH and LQKENI. There are 15 residues in the CDR3. The CDR3 bases are TGTGCCAGCCACGGCCCGAGACAGGGCGTCTACGAGCAGTACTTC. Amino acid sequence: CASHGPRQGVYEQYF. The full variable domain, in which reference TRBV18 and TRBJ2-7 provide the parts outside the CDR3, is NAGVMQNPRHLVRRRGQEARLRCSPMKGHSHVYWYRQLPEEGLKFMVYLQKENIIDESGMPKERFSAEFPKEGPSILRIQQVVRGDSAAYFCASHGPRQGVYEQYFGPGTRLTVT.

The chain recombines TRBV4-1 with TRBJ2-7; D is perhaps TRBD2 (6 bases). The CDR3 length is 14 residues. Germline V lookup: CDR1 MGHRA, CDR2 YSYEKL. V gave up 1 base and J gave up 7 bases, with 14 bases separating them. CDR3: CASSQVAGPGEQYF. In DNA form, the CDR3 reads TGCGCCAGCAGCCAAGTGGCGGGGCCTGGAGAGCAGTACTTC.

This chain connects TRBV13 to TRBJ2-7, with D unclear. V lost 3 bases and J 4 bases, leaving 13 bases between the germline ends. CDR3 length: 14 amino acids. Germline V CDR1 and CDR2: PRHDT, FYEKMQ (reference sequence). CDR3 sequence: CASSLARIGYEQYF. In nucleotides, the CDR3 is TGTGCCAGCAGCTTGGCTAGGATCGGATACGAGCAGTACTTC. Full variable domain (missing parts from reference TRBV13 and TRBJ2-7): AAGVIQSPRHLIKEKRETATLKCYPIPRHDTVYWYQQGPGQDPQFLISFYEKMQSDKGSIPDRFSAQQFSDYHSELNMSSLELGDSALYFCASSLARIGYEQYFGPGTRLTVT.

This chain connects TRBV6-5 to TRBJ2-1; perhaps TRBD1 as D (6 bases). V shed 6 bases and J shed 11 bases, with 11 bases lying between them. CDR3 size: 11 residues. Germline V gene data show CDR1 as MNHEY and CDR2 as SVGAGI. The CDR3 DNA sequence: TGTGCCAGCAGCCAAGGACAGAAGCAGTTCTTC. Its protein is CASSQGQKQFF.

The V call is TRBV19, the J call TRBJ2-1; no clear D gene. Trimming cost V 7 bases and J 4 bases, with 5 bases left between them. CDR3 length: 11 residues. Germline V gene sequence: CDR1 LNHDA, CDR2 SQIVND (reference sequence). The CDR3, as DNA: TGTGCCAGTACAGAATACAATGAGCAGTTCTTC. Translating gives CASTEYNEQFF.

The chain combines TRBV14 with TRBJ1-1, with D unresolved. V dropped 0 bases and J dropped 5 bases, with 10 bases sitting between them. CDR1 SGHDN and CDR2 FVKESK come from the germline V gene. This CDR3 spans 14 amino acids. This CDR3 is CASSQDLGGTEAFF. As DNA, the CDR3 is TGTGCCAGCAGCCAAGATCTGGGAGGGACTGAAGCTTTCTTT.

The sample holds a few counts of this clone. The chain recombines TRBV5-4 with TRBJ2-7; 8 nucleotides match TRBD1. The junction had 4 bases not matched to a gene; V was cut back by 0 bases and J by 2 bases. The germline CDR1 and CDR2 sequences are SGHNT and YYREEE (reference sequence). This CDR3 has 15 amino acids. The CDR3 region has the DNA TGTGCCAGCAGCTTGGGGGACAGGTTTCCCTACGAGCAGTACTTC. It specifies CASSLGDRFPYEQYF.